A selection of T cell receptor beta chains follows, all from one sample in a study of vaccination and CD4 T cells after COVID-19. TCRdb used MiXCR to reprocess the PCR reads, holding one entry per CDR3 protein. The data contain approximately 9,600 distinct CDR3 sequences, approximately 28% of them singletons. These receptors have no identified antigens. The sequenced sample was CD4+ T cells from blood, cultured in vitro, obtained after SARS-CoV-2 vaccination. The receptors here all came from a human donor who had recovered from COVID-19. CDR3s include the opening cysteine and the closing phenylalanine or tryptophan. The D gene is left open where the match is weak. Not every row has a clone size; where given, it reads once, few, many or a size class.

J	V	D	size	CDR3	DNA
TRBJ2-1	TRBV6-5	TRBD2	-	CASSSRPSGVYNEQFF	TGTGCCAGCAGTTCTCGACCGAGCGGGGTCTACAATGAGCAGTTCTTC
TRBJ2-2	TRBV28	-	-	CASSSTPTLTGELFF	TGTGCCAGCAGTTCCACACCCACGCTCACCGGGGAGCTGTTTTTT
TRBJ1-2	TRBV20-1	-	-	CSAIGIRARDTNYGYTF	TGCAGTGCTATTGGGATCAGAGCGAGGGACACAAACTATGGCTACACCTTC
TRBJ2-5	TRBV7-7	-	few	CASSPGTLQETQYF	TGTGCTAGCAGCCCCGGGACTCTCCAAGAGACCCAGTACTTC
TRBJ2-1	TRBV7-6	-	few	CASSLAGGLYNEQFF	TGTGCCAGCAGCTTAGCCGGGGGTCTCTACAATGAGCAGTTCTTC
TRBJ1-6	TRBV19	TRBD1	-	CASRPSGDRPSPLHF	TGTGCCAGTCGCCCCTCCGGGGACAGGCCCTCGCCCCTCCACTTT
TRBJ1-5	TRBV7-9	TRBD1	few	CASSLVGTDNQPQHF	TGTGCCAGCAGCTTAGTCGGGACAGATAATCAGCCCCAGCATTTT
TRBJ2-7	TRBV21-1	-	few	CAISDRSPYEQYF	TGTGCCATATCAGACAGATCCCCCTACGAGCAGTACTTC
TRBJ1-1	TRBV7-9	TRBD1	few	CASSWGTATEAFF	TGTGCCAGCAGCTGGGGGACAGCGACTGAAGCTTTCTTT
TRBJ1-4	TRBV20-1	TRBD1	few	CSANPTGGSNEKLFF	TGCAGTGCTAATCCTACAGGGGGTAGTAATGAAAAACTGTTTTTT
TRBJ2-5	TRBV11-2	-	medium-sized	CASSLGFGVGETQYF	TGTGCCAGCAGCTTAGGTTTTGGGGTAGGCGAGACCCAGTACTTC
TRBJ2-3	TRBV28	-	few	CASRLGSTVTQYF	TGTGCCAGCAGACTCGGTTCCACGGTTACGCAGTATTTT
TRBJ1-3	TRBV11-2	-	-	CASSPPGNTIYF	TGTGCCAGCAGCCCCCCGGGAAACACCATATATTTT
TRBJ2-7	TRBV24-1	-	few	CATSERAVGEQYF	TGTGCCACCAGTGAGCGGGCGGTGGGCGAGCAGTACTTC
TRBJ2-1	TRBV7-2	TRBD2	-	CASSLAGGPLDEQFF	TGTGCCAGCAGCTTAGCGGGAGGGCCTTTAGATGAGCAGTTCTTC
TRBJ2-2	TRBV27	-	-	CASSLTTGTVNTGELFF	TGTGCCAGCAGTTTAACAACAGGGACCGTGAACACCGGGGAGCTGTTTTTT
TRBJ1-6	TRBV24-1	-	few	CATSETGYTLHF	TGTGCCACCAGTGAAACAGGGTATACCCTCCACTTT
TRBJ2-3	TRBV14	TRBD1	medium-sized	CASSQARQGAGTDTQYF	TGTGCCAGCAGCCAAGCCCGACAGGGGGCGGGCACAGATACGCAGTATTTT
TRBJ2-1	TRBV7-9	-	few	CASRLRGGPTERELFF	TGTGCCAGCAGGTTAAGGGGAGGACCAACTGAGCGCGAACTGTTCTTC
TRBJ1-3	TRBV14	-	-	CASSLSGGGNTIYF	TGTGCCAGCAGCCTATCGGGAGGCGGAAACACCATATATTTT
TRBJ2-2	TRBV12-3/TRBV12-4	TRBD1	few	CASSRAGTGLSGELFF	TGTGCCAGCAGCCGGGCCGGGACAGGGCTCAGCGGGGAGCTGTTTTTT
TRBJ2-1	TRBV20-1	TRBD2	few	CSASATSGRVGEQFF	TGCAGTGCTAGTGCTACTAGCGGGAGGGTGGGTGAGCAGTTCTTC
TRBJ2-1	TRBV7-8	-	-	CASSLGALSSYNGQFF	TGTGCCAGCAGCTTGGGGGCGCTAAGCTCCTACAATGGGCAGTTCTTC
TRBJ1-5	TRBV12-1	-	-	CASSFPRQEHSNQPQHF	TGTGCCAGCAGCTTTCCCCGACAGGAACATAGCAATCAGCCCCAGCATTTT
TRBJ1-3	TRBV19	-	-	CATAISSGNTIYF	TGTGCCACAGCAATTAGCTCTGGAAACACCATATATTTT
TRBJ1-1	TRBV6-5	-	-	CASSYSGRRTSMNTEAFF	TGTGCCAGCAGTTACTCGGGAAGGAGAACCTCCATGAACACTGAAGCTTTCTTT
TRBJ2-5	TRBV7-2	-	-	CASRKAGLQETQYF	TGTGCCAGCAGAAAAGCCGGGCTTCAAGAGACCCAGTACTTC
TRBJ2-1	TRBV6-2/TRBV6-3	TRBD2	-	CASSTGLAASPSYNEQFF	TGTGCCAGCAGTACGGGACTAGCGGCATCCCCATCCTACAATGAGCAGTTCTTC
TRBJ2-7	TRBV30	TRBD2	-	CAWTNDGRRYEQYF	TGTGCCTGGACCAACGACGGGAGGCGGTACGAGCAGTACTTC
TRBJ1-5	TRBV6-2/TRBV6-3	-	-	CASTYGPAFNQPQHF	TGTGCCAGCACTTACGGGCCAGCCTTCAATCAGCCCCAGCATTTT
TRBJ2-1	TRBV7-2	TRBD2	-	CASSLGAPTSASYNEQFF	TGTGCCAGCAGCTTAGGAGCGCCGACTAGCGCCTCCTACAATGAGCAGTTCTTC
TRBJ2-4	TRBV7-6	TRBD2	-	CASSLGRSSGLAKNIQYF	TGTGCCAGCAGCTTAGGGAGGTCTAGCGGGTTAGCCAAAAACATTCAGTACTTC
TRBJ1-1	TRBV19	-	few	CASRVQVGTEAFF	TGTGCCAGTAGAGTCCAGGTGGGCACTGAAGCTTTCTTT
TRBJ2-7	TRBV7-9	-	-	CASSLYLGGFYEQYF	TGTGCCAGCAGCTTATACTTAGGGGGGTTCTACGAGCAGTACTTC
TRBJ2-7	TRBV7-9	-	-	CASSLKGTPSSSYEQYF	TGTGCCAGCAGCCTAAAGGGTACGCCCTCAAGCTCCTACGAGCAGTACTTC
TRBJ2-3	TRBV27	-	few	CASAPGSTSTDTQYF	TGTGCCAGCGCCCCGGGATCTACTAGCACAGATACGCAGTATTTT
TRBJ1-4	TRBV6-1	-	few	CASRPSGGPSTNEKLFF	TGTGCCAGCAGGCCATCGGGGGGACCGTCAACTAATGAAAAACTGTTTTTT
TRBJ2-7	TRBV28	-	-	CASSPSAGYTYEQYF	TGTGCCAGCAGTCCCTCAGCGGGTTACACCTACGAGCAGTACTTC
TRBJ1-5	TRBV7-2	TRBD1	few	CASSLSGRQGRQPQHF	TGTGCCAGCAGCTTGTCAGGTAGACAGGGGCGGCAGCCCCAGCATTTT
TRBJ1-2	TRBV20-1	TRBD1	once	CSATETGGYGYTF	TGCAGTGCTACGGAAACAGGGGGCTATGGCTACACCTTC
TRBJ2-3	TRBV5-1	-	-	CASSLGDGTDTQYF	TGCGCCAGCAGCTTGGGTGACGGCACAGATACGCAGTATTTT
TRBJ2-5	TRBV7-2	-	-	CASSLDRRVETQYF	TGTGCCAGCAGCTTAGACCGCCGGGTAGAGACCCAGTACTTC
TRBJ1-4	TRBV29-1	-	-	CSVVGPNEKLFF	TGCAGCGTTGTGGGACCTAATGAAAAACTGTTTTTT
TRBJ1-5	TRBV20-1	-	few	CSVRHGDVQPQHF	TGCAGTGTCCGACACGGGGATGTCCAGCCCCAGCATTTT
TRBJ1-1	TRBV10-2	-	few	CASSTDPNEAFF	TGCGCCAGCAGTACTGACCCCAATGAAGCTTTCTTT
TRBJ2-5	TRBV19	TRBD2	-	CASSISGGRETQYF	TGTGCCAGTAGTATATCGGGCGGGAGAGAGACCCAGTACTTC
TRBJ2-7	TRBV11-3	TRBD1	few	CASSKSGQGYEQYF	TGTGCCAGCAGTAAGTCGGGACAGGGATACGAGCAGTACTTC
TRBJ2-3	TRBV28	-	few	CASHPWGVSSTDTQYF	TGTGCCAGCCACCCCTGGGGAGTTTCCAGCACAGATACGCAGTATTTT
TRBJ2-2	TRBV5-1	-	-	CASSLGGVRNTGELFF	TGCGCCAGCAGCTTGGGAGGCGTGAGAAACACCGGGGAGCTGTTTTTT
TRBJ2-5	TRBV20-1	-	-	CSARGETQYF	TGCAGTGCTAGGGGAGAGACCCAGTACTTC